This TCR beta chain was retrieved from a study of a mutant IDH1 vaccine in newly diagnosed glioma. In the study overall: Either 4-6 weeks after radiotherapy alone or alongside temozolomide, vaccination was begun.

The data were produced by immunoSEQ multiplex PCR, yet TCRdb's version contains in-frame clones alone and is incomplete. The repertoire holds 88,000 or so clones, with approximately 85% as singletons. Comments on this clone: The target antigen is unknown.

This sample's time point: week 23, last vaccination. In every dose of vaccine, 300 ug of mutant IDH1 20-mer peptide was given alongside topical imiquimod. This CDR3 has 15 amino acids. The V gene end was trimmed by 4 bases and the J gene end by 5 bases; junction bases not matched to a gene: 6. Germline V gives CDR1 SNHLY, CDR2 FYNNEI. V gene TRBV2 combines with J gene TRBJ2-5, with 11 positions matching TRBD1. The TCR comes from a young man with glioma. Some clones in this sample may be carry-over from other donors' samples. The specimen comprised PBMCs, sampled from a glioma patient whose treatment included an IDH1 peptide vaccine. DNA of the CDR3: TGTGCCAGCAGTGCCCGGACAGGGGGCGGTGAGACCCAGTACTTC. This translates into CASSARTGGGETQYF.